The rows below give T cell receptor beta chains drawn from one sample of a study of CD8 T cells in Susac syndrome. Each CDR3 protein gets one entry after TCRdb re-called the immunoSEQ multiplex PCR reads with MiXCR. The sample holds about 120,000 distinct CDR3 sequences, 90% to 95% seen once. The specimen sequenced was CD4+ T cells from PBMCs. The origin of the receptors is a human donor in good health. Each CDR3 is given with its conserved first and last residue. Not all rows give a size; the values are once, few, many and, for expanded clones, a class.

j_call,v_call,cdr3_length,clone_size,cdr3_aa
TRBJ1-1,TRBV30,14,-,CAWTLGQGVTEAFF
TRBJ1-6,TRBV6-6,14,once,CAGSYLGDDSPLHF
TRBJ1-2,TRBV4-2,15,-,CASSQDGLTPYGYTF
TRBJ2-4,TRBV2,14,-,CASSEGVLGNIQYF
TRBJ1-2,TRBV6-2/TRBV6-3,15,-,CASNPNRARDSGYTF
TRBJ1-5,TRBV30,14,-,CAWSPDNSNQPQHF
TRBJ2-1,TRBV6-6,15,-,CASSPGLAGGLEQFF
TRBJ2-7,TRBV12-3/TRBV12-4,14,-,CASTPAGTIYEQYF
TRBJ2-4,TRBV5-1,15,-,CASSLEGASLQIQYF
TRBJ2-3,TRBV29-1,15,-,CSVETSGTRTDTQYF